These 16 T cell receptor beta chains were all obtained from the same sample, sequenced in a study of persistence of HIV-infected CD4 T cells. The immunoSEQ assay was version 4, run in survey mode. Profiled with immunoSEQ multiplex PCR; TCRdb holds only in-frame clones, not every one. The profile shows over 40,000 clones, more than 75% of them singletons. The stimulus was an HIV-1 Gag 15-mer peptide pool, 1 ug/peptide/mL. Sorted nonresponding memory CD4+ T cells were CD40L-negative, CD69-negative, CD45RO-high. Their cognate antigens are unknown. Source: CD4+ T cells sorted from PBMCs after approximately 18-hour stimulation, taken from a patient who received antiretroviral therapy. The receptor set was obtained from an adult man with HIV who was CMV-seropositive.

The genes are TRBV4-2 and TRBJ1-2; 7 nucleotides align to TRBD1. J gave up 7 bases and V 0 bases, and 11 bases lay outside the gene matches. The CDR3 has 16 residues. Germline V gene data show CDR1 as LGHNA and CDR2 as YNFKEQ. The CDR3 DNA follows: TGTGCCAGCAGCCAAGATAGAGCAGGGGGTTTGGGTGGCTACACCTTC. This translates into CASSQDRAGGLGGYTF.

The chain employs TRBV6-5 and TRBJ1-5; 12 positions match TRBD1. Trimming took 5 bases from V and 8 from J; bases not matched to a gene: 7. This CDR3 has 15 residues. Per germline, CDR1 MNHEY and CDR2 SVGAGI. The CDR3 nucleotides are TGTGCCAGCAGTACGGGGACAGGGGGCGGAAAGCCCCAGCATTTT. Its protein product is CASSTGTGGGKPQHF.

J is TRBJ2-3 and V is TRBV15; a possible D gene is TRBD1 (7 bases). Germline values: CDR1 LNHNV, CDR2 YYDKDF (reference sequence). This CDR3 has 19 amino acids. Trimming stripped 0 bases from V and 5 bases from J, with 24 bases between. This CDR3 is CATSRDYRGTGAGEDTQYF. In DNA, the CDR3 is TGTGCCACCAGCAGAGATTACAGGGGAACGGGAGCCGGGGAAGATACGCAGTATTTT.

This clone was detected a few times. This chain links TRBV19 with TRBJ2-7; possible D gene TRBD2, 6 bases. This CDR3 comprises 15 residues. V gave up 4 bases and J gave up 4 bases, with 17 bases separating them. Per germline, CDR1 LNHDA and CDR2 SQIVND (reference sequence). The CDR3 spells CASSNGGRGSYEQYF. The CDR3 DNA reads as TGTGCCAGTAGTAACGGGGGTCGAGGAAGTTACGAGCAGTACTTC.

V and J are TRBV25-1 and TRBJ2-5; the D gene is possibly TRBD2 (7 bases). Germline V gene lookup returns CDR1 MGHDK and CDR2 SYGVNS. The germline V and J ends were trimmed by 2 bases and 5 bases, with 15 bases remaining between them. The CDR3 has 15 amino acids. CDR3 protein: CASSERGGGPETQYF. DNA of the CDR3: TGTGCCAGCAGTGAAAGAGGGGGAGGGCCGGAGACCCAGTACTTC.

This clone was detected a few times. The chain joins TRBV27 to TRBJ1-3, with TRBD1 matching 10 bases. J gave up 2 bases and V 5 bases, and 3 bases lay outside the gene matches. Germline loops: CDR1 MNHEY, CDR2 SMNVEV (reference sequence). The CDR3 spans 15 residues. The CDR3 loop reads CASSPGTGAGNTIYF. The CDR3 DNA sequence: TGTGCCAGCAGTCCCGGGACAGGGGCTGGAAACACCATATATTTT.

This clone was seen only once. CDR3 bases: TGTGCCAGCAGTTACCGGTCGATAGGAGACAAAAACATTCAGTACTTC. Its protein is CASSYRSIGDKNIQYF. The J gene is TRBJ2-4, the V gene TRBV6-5, with D uncertain. V was trimmed by 2 bases and J by 3 bases, leaving 14 bases between them. CDR1 and CDR2 (germline): MNHEY, SVGAGI. This CDR3 spans 16 amino acids.

This chain links TRBV19 with TRBJ1-2; unclear D gene. Trimming shortened V by 3 bases and J by 8 bases, and 19 bases separated the two germline ends. Germline V lookup: CDR1 LNHDA, CDR2 SQIVND (reference sequence). The CDR3 runs to 15 residues. CDR3 nucleotides: TGTGCCAGTAGTATCATTGCGGGAAGGGTTGGAGGCTACACCTTC. It encodes CASSIIAGRVGGYTF.

This rearrangement joins TRBV2 to TRBJ2-7; 7 nucleotides align to TRBD2. The J segment lost 7 bases and the V segment lost 6 bases, leaving 3 bases of the junction unmatched. The germline V gene has CDR1 SNHLY and CDR2 FYNNEI. The CDR3 covers 11 residues. DNA of the CDR3: TGTGCCAGCAGGTGGGGGGGTGAGCAGTACTTC. Translating gives CASRWGGEQYF.

As DNA, the CDR3 is TGTGCCAGTAGTAGGACTAGCGGGAGAAATGAGCAGTTCTTC. This codes for CASSRTSGRNEQFF. V gene TRBV19 combines with J gene TRBJ2-1, with 13 bases identical to TRBD2. CDR3 length equals 14 residues. Germline values: CDR1 LNHDA, CDR2 SQIVND (reference sequence). Trimming took 4 bases from V and 7 from J; bases not matched to a gene: 1.

The rearrangement links TRBV3-1 (or the pseudogene TRBV3-2) to TRBJ1-2, with a weak D call TRBD1 (6 bases). The CDR3 covers 14 residues. Trimming stripped 3 bases from V and 5 bases from J, with 13 bases between. Germline CDR1 is LGHDT and CDR2 is YNNKEL (reference sequence). The CDR3: CASSQPGGLYGYTF. CDR3 nucleotides: TGTGCCAGCAGCCAGCCTGGGGGGCTATATGGCTACACCTTC.

The gene calls are TRBV6-1 and TRBJ1-2; 7 positions match TRBD1. CDR1 is MNHNS and CDR2 is SASEGT in the germline V gene. The length of the CDR3 is 17 residues. The junction had 11 bases not matched to a gene; V was cut back by 0 bases and J by 4 bases. CDR3 coding DNA: TGTGCCAGCAGTGAAGCGAGGACAGGCAAAGGGAGCTATGGCTACACCTTC. Translation: CASSEARTGKGSYGYTF.

This clone is a singleton in its sample. This chain connects TRBV6-5 to TRBJ1-3; D remains unclear. V lost 2 bases to trimming and J lost 4 bases, with 12 bases between them. Germline values: CDR1 MNHEY, CDR2 SVGAGI. This CDR3 is 15 amino acids long. In nucleotides, the CDR3 is TGTGCCAGCAGTTACCTGGGCCCTGAGGGAAACACCATATATTTT. Translated, it gives CASSYLGPEGNTIYF.

This chain links TRBV6-5 with TRBJ1-1; 8 bases align to TRBD1. V lost 2 bases to trimming and J lost 3 bases; unmatched junction nucleotides: 8. CDR3 length: 16 amino acids. Looked up from germline, CDR1 is MNHEY and CDR2 is SVGAGI. The CDR3 DNA follows: TGTGCCAGCAGTTACCTATGGACAGGGAGGGACACTGAAGCTTTCTTT. Translation gives CASSYLWTGRDTEAFF.

The V and J genes are TRBV5-1 and TRBJ2-7; D is unresolved. The CDR3 covers 12 residues. V was trimmed by 3 bases and J by 6 bases, leaving 10 bases between them. CDR1 and CDR2 from the germline V gene are SGHRS and YFSETQ. This chain's CDR3 is CASSSNLLEQYF. CDR3 DNA: TGCGCCAGCAGCTCGAACTTACTCGAGCAGTACTTC.

This clone was counted only a few times. For the CDR3, the DNA is TGTGCCAGCAGCCGGGGGACTAGCGGGAGCTGGGTTGAGCAGTTCTTC. Its translation: CASSRGTSGSWVEQFF. The chain employs TRBV4-2 and TRBJ2-1; TRBD2 matches 14 bases. Losses at the gene ends were 4 bases for V and 9 bases for J; bases not matched to a gene: 8. Germline CDR1 and CDR2: LGHNA and YNFKEQ. This CDR3 comprises 16 residues.